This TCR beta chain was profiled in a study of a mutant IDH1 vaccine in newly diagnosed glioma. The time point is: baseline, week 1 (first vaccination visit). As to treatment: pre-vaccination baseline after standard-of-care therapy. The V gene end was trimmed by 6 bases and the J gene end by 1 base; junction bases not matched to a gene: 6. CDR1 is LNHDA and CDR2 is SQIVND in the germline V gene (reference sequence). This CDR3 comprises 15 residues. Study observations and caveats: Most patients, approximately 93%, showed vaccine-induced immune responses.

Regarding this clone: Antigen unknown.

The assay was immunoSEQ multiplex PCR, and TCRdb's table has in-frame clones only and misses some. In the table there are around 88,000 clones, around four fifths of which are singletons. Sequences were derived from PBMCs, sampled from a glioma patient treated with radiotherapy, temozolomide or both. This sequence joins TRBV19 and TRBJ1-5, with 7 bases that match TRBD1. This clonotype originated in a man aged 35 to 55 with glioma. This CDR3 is CASRTMTGSNQPQHF. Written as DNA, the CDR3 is TGTGCCAGTAGGACCATGACAGGGAGCAATCAGCCCCAGCATTTT.